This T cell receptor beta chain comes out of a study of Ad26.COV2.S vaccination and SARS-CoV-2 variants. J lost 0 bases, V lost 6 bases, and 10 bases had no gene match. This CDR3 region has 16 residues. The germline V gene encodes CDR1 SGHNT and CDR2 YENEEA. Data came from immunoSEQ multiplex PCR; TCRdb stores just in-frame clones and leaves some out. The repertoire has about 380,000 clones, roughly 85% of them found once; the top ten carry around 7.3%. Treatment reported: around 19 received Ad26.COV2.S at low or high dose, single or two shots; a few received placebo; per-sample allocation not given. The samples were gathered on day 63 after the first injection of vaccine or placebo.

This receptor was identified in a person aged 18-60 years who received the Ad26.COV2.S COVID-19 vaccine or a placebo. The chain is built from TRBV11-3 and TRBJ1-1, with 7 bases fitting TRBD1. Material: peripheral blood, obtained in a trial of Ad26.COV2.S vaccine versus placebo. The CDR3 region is CASSPRTGALNTEAFF. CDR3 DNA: TGTGCCAGCAGTCCTCGGACAGGCGCATTGAACACTGAAGCTTTCTTT.